The rows below give T cell receptor beta chains drawn from one sample of a study of shared clonotypes between healthy human individuals. Clones were sequenced by immunoSEQ multiplex PCR, and TCRdb holds only the in-frame ones, with some missing. The sample has roughly 810,000 clones; about 96% are singletons. Specimen: naive CD8+ T cells sorted from blood. Source of these receptors: a man aged 25-45 years in good health. Both conserved end residues are part of each CDR3. The D gene is left open where the match is weak. Part of the rows lack a size; the others show once, few, many or a class for expanded clones.

TRBV6-1	NA	NA	TRBJ2-7	CASSAERGNSYEQYF	TGTGCCAGCAGTGCAGAGAGGGGGAACTCCTACGAGCAGTACTTC
TRBV28	NA	NA	TRBJ2-1	CASSLGWDEQFF	TGTGCCAGCAGTTTAGGCTGGGATGAGCAGTTCTTC
TRBV30	NA	NA	TRBJ2-5	CAWGGPETQYF	TGTGCCTGGGGAGGCCCGGAGACCCAGTACTTC
TRBV7-8	NA	NA	TRBJ2-7	CASSPRQGGYEQYF	TGTGCCAGCAGCCCCAGGCAGGGGGGCTACGAGCAGTACTTC
TRBV27	TRBD2	NA	TRBJ2-3	CASILSGRAETDTQYF	TGTGCCAGCATACTTAGCGGGAGGGCTGAGACAGATACGCAGTATTTT
TRBV18	NA	NA	TRBJ2-5	CASSPGLRGNKETQYF	TGTGCCAGCTCCCCAGGACTTCGAGGGAATAAAGAGACCCAGTACTTC
TRBV18	NA	NA	TRBJ2-5	CASSPTASGPRAQETQYF	TGTGCCAGCTCACCAACGGCTAGTGGGCCCAGGGCCCAAGAGACCCAGTACTTC
TRBV27	NA	NA	TRBJ2-7	CASSSDRAYYEQYF	TGTGCCAGCAGTTCTGACAGAGCCTACTACGAGCAGTACTTC
TRBV7-8	NA	NA	TRBJ2-7	CASSLGAFGMYF	TGTGCCAGCAGCTTAGGGGCATTCGGGATGTACTTC
TRBV6-6	NA	NA	TRBJ2-3	CASSVTGRGADTQYF	TGTGCCAGCAGCGTAACCGGCCGCGGGGCAGATACGCAGTATTTT
TRBV9	NA	NA	TRBJ2-2	CASSESLTRDTGELFF	TGTGCCAGCAGCGAATCTTTGACCCGTGACACCGGGGAGCTGTTTTTT
TRBV5-8	TRBD2	NA	TRBJ2-2	CASSRLAGVTGELFF	TGTGCCAGCAGCCGACTAGCGGGAGTTACCGGGGAGCTGTTTTTT
TRBV4-3	TRBD2	NA	TRBJ2-1	CASSQDRTSGSWGNEQFF	TGCGCCAGCAGCCAAGATCGAACCAGCGGGAGTTGGGGCAATGAGCAGTTCTTC
TRBV27	NA	NA	TRBJ1-1	CASSLPGRDEAFF	TGTGCCAGCAGTTTGCCCGGGCGGGATGAAGCTTTCTTT
TRBV7-9	NA	NA	TRBJ1-2	CASSLGGAYGYTF	TGTGCCAGCAGCTTAGGTGGAGCCTATGGCTACACCTTC
TRBV28	TRBD2	NA	TRBJ2-3	CASRASGRTTDTQYF	TGTGCCAGCAGGGCTAGCGGGAGGACCACAGATACGCAGTATTTT
TRBV28	NA	NA	TRBJ2-1	CASSSMEWAYEQFF	TGTGCCAGCAGTTCCATGGAATGGGCCTATGAGCAGTTCTTC
TRBV5-5	NA	NA	TRBJ2-7	CASSLRRDPETYEQYF	TGTGCCAGCAGCTTGAGGAGGGACCCAGAGACCTACGAGCAGTACTTC
TRBV29-1	NA	NA	TRBJ2-7	CSVGGTSSYEQYF	TGCAGCGTTGGAGGGACTTCCTCCTACGAGCAGTACTTC
TRBV27	TRBD2	few	TRBJ2-1	CASSLSKRGDNEQFF	TGTGCCAGCAGTTTATCCAAGCGGGGGGACAATGAGCAGTTCTTC
TRBV7-8	NA	NA	TRBJ1-5	CASSEGGSSNQPQHF	TGTGCCAGCAGCGAAGGGGGGAGCAGCAATCAGCCCCAGCATTTT
TRBV13	TRBD1	NA	TRBJ2-1	CASKTAGTEGGNEQFF	TGTGCCAGCAAGACAGCCGGGACAGAAGGAGGCAATGAGCAGTTCTTC
TRBV29-1	NA	NA	TRBJ1-1	CSGRRLNTEAFF	TGCAGCGGCCGGAGACTGAACACTGAAGCTTTCTTT
TRBV15	TRBD2	NA	TRBJ2-7	CATSRARGSGRFWEQYF	TGTGCCACCAGCAGAGCCCGGGGTAGCGGGAGGTTCTGGGAGCAGTACTTC
TRBV4-3	TRBD1	NA	TRBJ1-2	CASSQGQGYGYTF	TGCGCCAGCAGCCAAGGACAGGGGTATGGCTACACCTTC
TRBV6-6	NA	NA	TRBJ2-3	CASSYKTFADTQYF	TGTGCCAGCAGTTACAAGACCTTCGCAGATACGCAGTATTTT
TRBV11-3	TRBD2	NA	TRBJ2-1	CASSFLAGDYNEQFF	TGTGCCAGCAGCTTTTTAGCGGGAGACTACAATGAGCAGTTCTTC
TRBV6-1	TRBD2	NA	TRBJ2-7	CASSEGLAGWEQYF	TGTGCCAGCAGTGAAGGACTAGCGGGATGGGAGCAGTACTTC
TRBV14	NA	NA	TRBJ2-7	CASSVGRGGNYEQYF	TGTGCCAGCAGCGTTGGCAGAGGGGGTAACTACGAGCAGTACTTC
TRBV29-1	TRBD2	NA	TRBJ2-1	CSVDGLAGFDEQFF	TGCAGCGTTGACGGACTAGCGGGATTCGATGAGCAGTTCTTC
TRBV2	NA	once	TRBJ2-7	CASEDRPDYEQYF	TGTGCCAGCGAAGACAGGCCAGACTACGAGCAGTACTTC
TRBV6-5	NA	NA	TRBJ1-1	CASSYGASTEAFF	TGTGCCAGCAGTTACGGGGCGAGCACTGAAGCTTTCTTT
TRBV7-9	NA	NA	TRBJ1-2	CASSSRFTPTGRLDGYTF	TGTGCCAGCAGCTCGCGATTTACACCGACAGGACGCCTAGATGGCTACACCTTC
TRBV5-1	NA	few	TRBJ2-1	CASSLGLDNEQFF	TGCGCCAGCAGCTTGGGACTTGACAATGAGCAGTTCTTC
TRBV27	NA	NA	TRBJ2-5	CASWDGPRGETQYF	TGTGCCAGCTGGGACGGGCCTCGGGGAGAGACCCAGTACTTC
TRBV12-2	NA	NA	TRBJ2-3	CASRTRDGGTSGRELTDTQYF	TGTGCAAGTCGCACCCGTGACGGTGGGACTAGCGGGAGAGAATTGACAGATACGCAGTATTTT
TRBV18	NA	once	TRBJ2-7	CASSPGGPYEQYF	TGTGCCAGCTCACCCGGGGGGCCCTACGAGCAGTACTTC